Listed below are T cell receptor beta chains from one sample, sequenced in a study of blood T cell repertoires in COVID-19. Libraries were prepared by immunoSEQ multiplex PCR; TCRdb keeps only in-frame clonotypes and omits some of them. Of about 180,000 clones listed, 70% to 90% are singletons. The sequenced sample consisted of peripheral blood. The receptor source for this set is a man aged 50-60 years with active or convalescent COVID-19. The CDR3 runs from the conserved cysteine through the conserved F or W. The D gene is left open where the match is weak. Clone sizes are given selectively: once, few, many, or a class where the clone is expanded.

>TRBV3-1/TRBV3-2|NA|TRBJ1-1|NA
TGTGCCAGCAGCCATTTTAGCAGTACAGGGAACACTGAAGCTTTCTTT
CASSHFSSTGNTEAFF
>TRBV2|TRBD1|TRBJ1-5|NA
TGTGCCAGCAGGGACAGGGGGCCACAGCCCCAGCATTTT
CASRDRGPQPQHF
>TRBV27|NA|TRBJ2-7|NA
TGTGCCAGCAGTCTCGCCCAGGGCTACGAGCAGTACTTC
CASSLAQGYEQYF
>TRBV29-1|NA|TRBJ1-1|NA
TGCAGCGGGCAAAACACTGAAGCTTTCTTT
CSGQNTEAFF
>TRBV7-3|TRBD1|TRBJ2-7|once
TGTGCCAGCAGCCCCGGGGACAGACCACACTACGAGCAGTACTTC
CASSPGDRPHYEQYF
>TRBV29-1|TRBD1|TRBJ1-1|NA
TGCAGCGCCCAGGGGGGTCCTGAAGCTTTCTTT
CSAQGGPEAFF
>TRBV6-5|TRBD1|TRBJ2-7|NA
TGTGCCAGCAGTTACTTAACAGGGGGGTCCGAGCAGTACTTC
CASSYLTGGSEQYF
>TRBV5-3|NA|TRBJ2-1|once
TGTGCCAGAAACAGGGATCCTGAGCAGTTCTTC
CARNRDPEQFF
>TRBV19|TRBD1|TRBJ2-4|NA
TGTGCCAGTAGTAATACTCCGGGACAGGGAAACATTCAGTACTTC
CASSNTPGQGNIQYF
>TRBV27|TRBD1|TRBJ1-2|NA
TGTGCCAGCAGTTCACAGGGGGGAGTGGGCTATGGCTACACCTTC
CASSSQGGVGYGYTF
>TRBV12-3/TRBV12-4|NA|TRBJ2-1|NA
TGTGCCAGCAGCCTCCGACAGGATCCTCAGTTCTTC
CASSLRQDPQFF
>TRBV29-1|TRBD2|TRBJ2-7|NA
TGCAGCGCTGCGGGACTAGCGGGAGATGAGCAGTACTTC
CSAAGLAGDEQYF
>TRBV3-1/TRBV3-2|NA|TRBJ1-1|NA
TGTGCCAGCAGCCAAGGAAGTGGCCAAAGAGAAGCTTTCTTT
CASSQGSGQREAFF
>TRBV24-1|NA|TRBJ2-7|NA
TGTGCCACCAGTGCTGGGCAGCCGGGGGCCTACGAGCAGTACTTC
CATSAGQPGAYEQYF
>TRBV4-1|NA|TRBJ1-1|NA
TGCGCCAGCAGCCAAGTAGAACGGGCTGAAGCTTTCTTT
CASSQVERAEAFF
>TRBV3-1/TRBV3-2|NA|TRBJ1-1|NA
TGTGCCAGCAGCCAAGATGGGGGAGGGGCTGGGTACACTGAAGCTTTCTTT
CASSQDGGGAGYTEAFF
>TRBV19|TRBD1|TRBJ1-4|NA
TGTGCCAGTAGTTCACACAGGGGGCCTAATGAAAAACTGTTTTTT
CASSSHRGPNEKLFF
>TRBV29-1|TRBD1|TRBJ2-7|once
TGCAGCGTTGCCCGCGGGACAGGGTGGGACGAGCAGTACTTC
CSVARGTGWDEQYF
>TRBV7-9|NA|TRBJ2-2|few
TGTGCCAGCAGCTTAGCGGGAGCGGTCGGGGAGCTGTTTTTT
CASSLAGAVGELFF
>TRBV20-1|NA|TRBJ1-4|NA
TGCAGTGCTAGTGCCCGGGGGAGGAATAATGAAAAACTGTTTTTT
CSASARGRNNEKLFF
>TRBV5-6|TRBD2|TRBJ2-3|NA
TGTGCCAGCAGCTTAAAACTAGCGGGGCTCACAGATACGCAGTATTTT
CASSLKLAGLTDTQYF
>TRBV28|TRBD1|TRBJ1-1|NA
TGTGCCAGCAGAACAGGGACAGGCCGGGGGACTGAAGCTTTCTTT
CASRTGTGRGTEAFF
>TRBV6-5|NA|TRBJ1-1|once
TGTGCCAGCAGTTCGGTGAACACTGAAGCTTTCTTT
CASSSVNTEAFF
>TRBV25-1|NA|TRBJ1-2|NA
TGTGCCAGCAGTGACAATTTTGTCTATGGCTACACCTTC
CASSDNFVYGYTF
>TRBV19|NA|TRBJ2-7|NA
TGTGCCAGTGGACAGTTATACGAGCAGTACTTC
CASGQLYEQYF
>TRBV7-2|TRBD2|TRBJ2-4|NA
TGTGCCAGCAGCCCAGGACTAGCGGGGGCCTTAGCCAAAAACATTCAGTACTTC
CASSPGLAGALAKNIQYF
>TRBV7-6|TRBD1|TRBJ1-4|NA
TGTGCCAGCAGCCCCTTGACCGGGACAGTAAATGAAAAACTGTTTTTT
CASSPLTGTVNEKLFF
>TRBV6-2/TRBV6-3|NA|TRBJ2-7|once
TGTGCCAGCACCCCGACAGGACCTTCCTACGAGCAGTACTTC
CASTPTGPSYEQYF
>TRBV29-1|NA|TRBJ1-4|NA
TGCAGCGTGACAGCAACTAATGAAAAACTGTTTTTT
CSVTATNEKLFF
>TRBV28|NA|TRBJ1-2|NA
TGTGCCAGTTCTGGGACAAAAGGCTACACCTTC
CASSGTKGYTF
>TRBV6-5|NA|TRBJ2-5|NA
TGTGCCAGCAGTCTACCGGGACTGAAGAAAGAGACCCAGTACTTC
CASSLPGLKKETQYF
>TRBV28|TRBD2|TRBJ2-7|NA
TGTGCCAGCAGAAGGACTAGCGCTATCCTCGAGCAGTACTTC
CASRRTSAILEQYF
>TRBV27|TRBD1|TRBJ1-5|NA
TGTGCCAGCAGTCCGGACCCGGGACAGGGTTCTTATCAGCCCCAGCATTTT
CASSPDPGQGSYQPQHF
>TRBV11-2|TRBD1|TRBJ2-5|NA
TGTGCCAGCAGAGAACCGGACAGGCCCCAAACGTCCCAGTACTTC
CASREPDRPQTSQYF
>TRBV6-5|NA|TRBJ1-2|NA
TGTGCCAGCCCCTTACCGGGATCCCTTAAGGGCTACACCTTC
CASPLPGSLKGYTF
>TRBV24-1|NA|TRBJ2-5|NA
TGTGCCACCAGTGATTCGAGGCCGTACCAAGAGACCCAGTACTTC
CATSDSRPYQETQYF
>TRBV6-2/TRBV6-3|NA|TRBJ1-1|NA
TGTGCCAGCAGTTACTCGATGGCAATATTTGCTTTCTTT
CASSYSMAIFAFF
>TRBV5-5|NA|TRBJ1-1|NA
TGTGCCAGCAGTTCCGGGACAAAAAACACTGAAGCTTTCTTT
CASSSGTKNTEAFF
>TRBV19|NA|TRBJ1-2|NA
TGTGCCAGTAGTATAGATTTTCTGGCGGTATATGGCTACACCTTC
CASSIDFLAVYGYTF
>TRBV10-2|NA|TRBJ2-7|NA
TGCGCCAGCAGGGCACCCGACAGCTACGAGCAGTACTTC
CASRAPDSYEQYF
>TRBV28|TRBD1|TRBJ2-7|NA
TGTGCCACTCGACAGGGCACCTACGAGCAGTACTTC
CATRQGTYEQYF